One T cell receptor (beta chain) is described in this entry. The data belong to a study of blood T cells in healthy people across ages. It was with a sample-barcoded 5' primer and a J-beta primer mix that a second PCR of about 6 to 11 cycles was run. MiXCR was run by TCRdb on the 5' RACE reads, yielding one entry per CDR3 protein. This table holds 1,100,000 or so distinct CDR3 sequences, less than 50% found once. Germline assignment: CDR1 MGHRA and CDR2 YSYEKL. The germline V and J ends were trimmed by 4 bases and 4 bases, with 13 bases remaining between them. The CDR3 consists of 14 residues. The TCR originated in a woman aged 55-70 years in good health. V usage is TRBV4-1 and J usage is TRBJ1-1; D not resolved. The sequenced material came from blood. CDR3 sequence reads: CASSPFGVGTEAFF. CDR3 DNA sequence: TGCGCCAGCAGCCCGTTTGGGGTAGGCACTGAAGCTTTCTTT.